This paragraph covers one TCR beta chain sequence. V dropped 0 bases and J dropped 9 bases, with 13 bases sitting between them. The CDR3 contains 14 residues. Per germline, CDR1 SGHRS and CDR2 YFSETQ. Under the authors' procedure: Estimates of nucleated cell counts were drawn from the amplification of reference gene primers. Sequencing used immunoSEQ multiplex PCR; TCRdb keeps in-frame clones, though not all of them. V, J and clone size reflect that table, while D and trimming were determined from the DNA. Of tens of thousands of clones detected, 80% to 90% appear once; the ten largest clones hold roughly a sixth. This entry comes from a study of blood T cell repertoires in COVID-19. Study-wide context: The United States, Italy and Spain were the sources of the acute and convalescent COVID-19 samples. PBMCs, B-cell-depleted T cells, or T cells provided the cDNA or gDNA that made up the material.

Sequenced input: peripheral blood. The J gene is TRBJ2-1, the V gene TRBV5-1; D may be TRBD2 (6 bases). The sequence was collected from a human donor in a cohort sampled during active COVID-19. CDR3 region: CASSLDGQGGEQFF. The CDR3 coding sequence is TGCGCCAGCAGCTTGGACGGTCAGGGAGGTGAGCAGTTCTTC.